This TCR beta chain was found in a study of blood T cell repertoires in COVID-19. Using immunoSEQ multiplex PCR, the repertoire was profiled, and TCRdb retains in-frame clones only, with some absent. The sample records 150,000 to 250,000 clones, approximately 83% being singletons. The CDR3 has 15 residues. Germline CDR1 is KGHDR and CDR2 is SFDVKD. The germline V and J ends were trimmed by 3 bases and 2 bases, with 9 bases remaining between them. The sample consisted of PBMCs or T cells enriched from blood (not recorded which). The rearrangement joins TRBV24-1 to TRBJ1-4, with D possibly being TRBD1 (6 bases). This clonotype originated in a man aged 35 to 55 who had recovered from COVID-19. Here the CDR3 DNA reads TGTGCCACCAGTGATAAGACAGGTACTAATGAAAAACTGTTTTTT. This translates into CATSDKTGTNEKLFF.